These 27 T cell receptor beta chains came from one sample sequenced in a study of blood T cell repertoires in COVID-19. Data came from immunoSEQ multiplex PCR; TCRdb stores just in-frame clones and leaves some out. Among 65,000 to 90,000 clones, 65% to 85% were seen once, and the ten largest hold approximately 15%. The specimen sequenced was peripheral blood. The receptors stem from a man between 65 and 85 years old with active or convalescent COVID-19.

V usage is TRBV7-9 and J usage is TRBJ2-5, with D maybe TRBD1 (6 bases). The CDR3 is 14 amino acids. Trimming shortened V by 4 bases and J by 1 base, and 10 bases separated the two germline ends. Germline assignment: CDR1 SEHNR and CDR2 FQNEAQ (reference sequence). In DNA, the CDR3 is TGTGCCAGCAGCTCCCTGGACAGCCAAGAGACCCAGTACTTC. Its protein product is CASSSLDSQETQYF.

The gene calls are TRBV11-2 and TRBJ1-2, with a tentative D call TRBD1 (6 bases). The germline V gene encodes CDR1 SGHAT and CDR2 FQNNGV. Trimming took 5 bases from V and 2 from J, leaving 9 bases between them. The CDR3 is made up of 13 amino acids. CDR3 coding DNA: TGTGCCAGCAGCCAGGACAGAAACTATGGCTACACCTTC. The encoded protein is CASSQDRNYGYTF.

This chain links TRBV28 with TRBJ2-5, with 12 bases that match TRBD2. Trimming cost V 5 bases and J 11 bases; bases outside gene matches: 15. This CDR3 contains 16 residues. Germline lookup yields CDR1 MDHEN and CDR2 SYDVKM. For the CDR3, the DNA is TGTGCCAGCAGTCCGGGGCAGGGGGGACTAGCGGGCAGGCAGTACTTC. Amino acids: CASSPGQGGLAGRQYF.

The chain uses TRBV5-7 and TRBJ1-5; D is unresolved. TRBV5-7 is identified as an open reading frame with a role that is uncertain. The germline V and J ends were trimmed by 6 bases and 0 bases, with 13 bases remaining between them. The CDR3 extends over 15 amino acids. Here the CDR3 DNA reads TGTGCCAGCACTAGAGGGCATACTAGCAATCAGCCCCAGCATTTT. Amino acid sequence: CASTRGHTSNQPQHF.

The chain carries TRBV3-1 (or the pseudogene TRBV3-2) and TRBJ2-1; 9 nucleotides agree with TRBD1. Trimming cost V 4 bases and J 6 bases; bases outside gene matches: 10. Germline assignment: CDR1 LGHDT and CDR2 YNNKEL (reference sequence). The CDR3 has 16 residues. CDR3: CASSRRGQGTINEQFF. The CDR3 nucleotides read TGTGCCAGCAGCCGCCGAGGACAGGGGACCATCAATGAGCAGTTCTTC.

The chain is built from TRBV4-1 and TRBJ2-1; 9 bases fit TRBD1. The CDR3 runs to 14 residues. Trimming took 8 bases from V and 4 from J; bases not matched to a gene: 6. Per germline, CDR1 MGHRA and CDR2 YSYEKL. As DNA, the CDR3 is TGCGCCAGCCGGGACAGGGTGGGATACAATGAGCAGTTCTTC. Its protein is CASRDRVGYNEQFF.

In this sample, this clone turned up a few times. The chain couples TRBV5-6 to TRBJ2-7, with D unclear. CDR1 and CDR2 (germline): SGHDT, YYEEEE. Trimming pared 0 bases from V and 0 bases from J, leaving 13 bases between. The CDR3 consists of 16 residues. The CDR3 DNA is TGTGCCAGCAGCTTGGGTATTGTCGTTCGCTCCTACGAGCAGTACTTC. Translated, it gives CASSLGIVVRSYEQYF.

CDR3 protein: CASTGQGYGYTF. For the CDR3, the DNA is TGCGCCAGCACAGGACAGGGCTATGGCTACACCTTC. The V call is TRBV5-1, the J call TRBJ1-2; the match to TRBD1 covers 8 bases. The CDR3 runs to 12 residues. V dropped 6 bases and J dropped 4; count of bases not matched to a gene: 2. The V gene's germline CDR1 is SGHRS and CDR2 YFSETQ.

V usage is TRBV2 and J usage is TRBJ2-6, with a possible D match to TRBD2 (5 bases). The germline CDR1 and CDR2 sequences are SNHLY and FYNNEI. The CDR3 runs 15 residues. V shed 4 bases and J shed 0 bases, with 7 bases lying between them. CDR3 sequence: CASSGELSGANVLTF. The CDR3 coding sequence is TGTGCCAGCAGTGGGGAGCTCTCTGGGGCCAACGTCCTGACTTTC.

CDR3 DNA: TGCGCCAGTAAGCCAACACCGGGACAGGGAGTAAATGAGCAGTTCTTC. It encodes CASKPTPGQGVNEQFF. This chain connects TRBV5-1 to TRBJ2-1, with 9 nucleotides matching TRBD1. The germline gives CDR1 SGHRS, CDR2 YFSETQ. V gave up 8 bases and J gave up 7 bases; unmatched junction bases: 16. The CDR3 covers 16 residues.

The gene calls are TRBV9 and TRBJ2-7, with D tentatively TRBD2 (6 bases). Germline V gene sequence: CDR1 SGDLS, CDR2 YYNGEE. V lost 1 base, J lost 3 bases, and 11 bases lay in between. The CDR3 has 14 amino acids. This CDR3 is CASSVTGDFYEQYF. CDR3 DNA: TGTGCCAGCAGCGTAACGGGGGACTTCTACGAGCAGTACTTC.

The J gene is TRBJ1-6, the V gene TRBV19, with a tentative D call TRBD1 (6 bases). V was pared by 7 bases and J by 10 bases, with 20 bases between. Germline loops: CDR1 LNHDA, CDR2 SQIVND (reference sequence). The CDR3 sequence is 15 residues long. The DNA for the CDR3 is TGTGCCAGTACCTTTGGGCACAGGGCCAACTCACCCCTCCACTTT. Amino acid sequence: CASTFGHRANSPLHF.

This sequence joins TRBV7-6 and TRBJ2-1; 7 bases match TRBD1. With 5 bases clipped from V and 13 bases from J, the junction kept 5 bases outside the gene matches. Germline V lookup: CDR1 SGHVS, CDR2 FNYEAQ. The CDR3 consists of 11 residues. CDR3 amino acids: CASSLGQVQFF. CDR3 nucleotide sequence: TGTGCCAGCAGCCTTGGACAGGTTCAGTTCTTC.

The chain combines TRBV28 with TRBJ1-1; weak D call: TRBD1 (6 bases). Trimming took off 3 bases at V and 5 bases at J, with 10 bases between the two ends. Germline V CDR1 and CDR2: MDHEN, SYDVKM. The CDR3 is 13 residues long. Written as DNA, the CDR3 is TGTGCCAGCAGTTTCGGACAGCAAACTGAAGCTTTCTTT. This translates into CASSFGQQTEAFF.

The gene calls are TRBV5-5 and TRBJ2-3; 8 nucleotides line up with TRBD2. The CDR3 extends over 16 amino acids. Germline V lookup: CDR1 SGHKS, CDR2 YYEKEE (reference sequence). V shed 2 bases and J 5 bases; nucleotides not matched to a gene: 10. The CDR3 reads CASSLSTGGIQDTQYF. CDR3 sequence (DNA): TGTGCCAGCAGCTTATCAACGGGGGGGATTCAAGATACGCAGTATTTT.

In this sample, this clone turned up many times. This chain links TRBV9 with TRBJ1-2; the D gene is possibly TRBD1 (6 bases). The germline CDR1 and CDR2 sequences are SGDLS and YYNGEE. The CDR3 runs 14 residues. V shed 4 bases and J shed 5 bases, with 15 bases lying between them. The CDR3 DNA is TGTGCCAGCAGCATGGGACATCGAACTTATGGCTACACCTTC. Translation gives CASSMGHRTYGYTF. The full variable domain, rest sourced from reference TRBV9 and TRBJ1-2, is DSGVTQTPKHLITATGQRVTLRCSPRSGDLSVYWYQQSLDQGLQFLIQYYNGEERAKGNILERFSAQQFPDLHSELNLSSLELGDSALYFCASSMGHRTYGYTFGSGTRLTVV.

The chain uses TRBV6-5 and TRBJ2-7, with 9 bases matching TRBD2. From germline, CDR1 is MNHEY and CDR2 SVGAGI. J gave up 0 bases and V 9 bases, and 3 bases lay outside the gene matches. This CDR3 is 13 amino acids long. The CDR3 nucleotides are TGTGCCAGGCTAGCGGGGCGCTCCTACGAGCAGTACTTC. Encoded protein: CARLAGRSYEQYF.

V usage is TRBV27 and J usage is TRBJ1-5, with a tentative D call TRBD1 (5 bases). The germline V and J ends were trimmed by 6 bases and 4 bases, with 16 bases remaining between them. The CDR3 has 15 residues. Per germline, CDR1 MNHEY and CDR2 SMNVEV (reference sequence). For the CDR3, the DNA is TGTGCCAGCAGCCCCTCGTACGGGGGTAATCAGCCCCAGCATTTT. The encoded protein is CASSPSYGGNQPQHF.

This chain links TRBV7-9 with TRBJ2-7; possibly TRBD1 for D (6 bases). CDR1 is SEHNR, CDR2 FQNEAQ, per germline (reference sequence). V lost 3 bases and J lost 2, with 17 bases in between. This CDR3 is 16 amino acids long. CDR3 residues: CASSLGITQGAYEQYF. The CDR3 DNA reads as TGTGCCAGCAGCTTGGGGATAACACAGGGCGCCTACGAGCAGTACTTC.

CDR3 sequence (DNA): TGTGCCAGCAGCCCACTCTCCATGAGCACAGATACGCAGTATTTT. Protein product: CASSPLSMSTDTQYF. The gene calls are TRBV7-9 and TRBJ2-3; D is uncertain. The CDR3 is 15 amino acids. V was shortened by 5 bases and J by 0 bases, with 12 bases between the two germline ends. Germline loops: CDR1 SEHNR, CDR2 FQNEAQ (reference sequence). The full variable domain, rest sourced from reference TRBV7-9 and TRBJ2-3, is DTGVSQNPRHKITKRGQNVTFRCDPISEHNRLYWYRQTLGQGPEFLTYFQNEAQLEKSRLLSDRFSAERPKGSFSTLEIQRTEQGDSAMYLCASSPLSMSTDTQYFGPGTRLTVL.

The CDR3: CASTKGQGDEKLFF. The CDR3 bases are TGTGCCAGCACCAAGGGACAGGGAGATGAAAAACTGTTTTTT. The rearrangement links TRBV6-5 to TRBJ1-4; 9 bases fit TRBD1. This CDR3 contains 14 residues. The V and J ends lost 7 bases and 6 bases, in that order; junction bases with no gene match: 6. Germline CDR1 reads MNHEY; CDR2 reads SVGAGI.

This chain connects TRBV6-5 to TRBJ1-2, with D unclear. The CDR3 is 16 residues long. In germline, CDR1 is MNHEY, CDR2 SVGAGI. Trimming shortened V by 0 bases and J by 2 bases, and 13 bases separated the two germline ends. The CDR3 here is CASSYSMSEQNYGYTF. CDR3 sequence (DNA): TGTGCCAGCAGTTACTCGATGTCGGAACAGAACTATGGCTACACCTTC.

J is TRBJ2-7 and V is TRBV28; 9 nucleotides match TRBD1. This CDR3 has 15 residues. Germline CDR1 and CDR2: MDHEN and SYDVKM. Unmatched junction bases numbered 10, after V lost 4 bases and J lost 6 bases. The CDR3 spells CASSSQGQGIFEQYF. As DNA, the CDR3 is TGTGCCAGCAGTTCACAAGGACAGGGGATCTTCGAGCAGTACTTC.

This chain joins TRBV11-2 and TRBJ2-5; TRBD1 is a possible D gene (5 bases). V lost 0 bases and J 3 bases, leaving 11 bases between the germline ends. CDR1 and CDR2 (germline): SGHAT, FQNNGV. The length of the CDR3 is 15 residues. CDR3 nucleotides: TGTGCCAGCAGCTTAGATCCGGACAAAAAAGAGACCCAGTACTTC. Amino acid sequence: CASSLDPDKKETQYF.

The V and J genes are TRBV25-1 and TRBJ1-6, with D hard to call. Per the germline V gene, CDR1 is MGHDK and CDR2 is SYGVNS. CDR3 length: 14 amino acids. Trimming left V 6 bases short and J 8 bases short, with 14 bases between. The CDR3, as DNA: TGTGCCAGCAGCCCCCATGAAGCCTATTCACCCCTCCACTTT. It is translated as CASSPHEAYSPLHF.

This chain connects TRBV30 to TRBJ2-5, with D uncertain. The V gene lost 2 bases and the J gene lost 2 bases, with 3 bases spanning the gap. Per the germline V gene, CDR1 is GTSNPN and CDR2 is SVGIG (reference sequence). This CDR3 is 11 amino acids long. CDR3 bases: TGTGCCTGGAGTACTCAAGAGACCCAGTACTTC. Encoded protein: CAWSTQETQYF.

This clone was recorded many times. The rearrangement uses TRBV5-1 and TRBJ1-1; TRBD1 matches at 7 bases. Trimming cost V 7 bases and J 2 bases; bases outside gene matches: 5. CDR1 SGHRS and CDR2 YFSETQ come from the germline V gene. The CDR3 spans 13 residues. The CDR3 protein is CASRGTENTEAFF. In nucleotides, the CDR3 is TGCGCCAGCCGTGGGACAGAAAACACTGAAGCTTTCTTT.